This TCR beta chain was recorded in a study of CXCR3-negative and CXCR3-positive naive CD8 T cells. Study-wide results and caveats: CXCR3-expressing naive cells carried TRB CDR3s more hydrophobic than those of CXCR3-negative naive cells. Naive cells that were CXCR3-negative or CXCR3-positive used TRBV-TRBJ genes alike, while memory cells diverged.

CDR3 length: 17 amino acids. CDR1 is SGHRS and CDR2 is YFSETQ in the germline V gene. Those CD8+ T cells considered naive were CD45RO-CCR7+CD27+CD95-. Measured by frequency, this clonotype is medium-sized. Its antigen is not known. TRB cDNA libraries were made by UMI-labeled 5' RACE. TCRdb reanalyzed the 5' RACE reads, giving one entry per CDR3 protein sequence and no DNA. Recorded for this sample: about 5,800 distinct CDR3 sequences. The specimen was naive CXCR3- CD8+ T cells from blood. Subset reported: CD45RO-CCR7+CD27+CD95- naive CD8+ T cells lacking CXCR3 (TNR3-). The chain couples TRBV5-1 to TRBJ2-7; TCRdb calls TRBD1, which cannot be checked without DNA. This TCR came from a human donor in good health. Some clones in this sample may be carry-over from other donors' samples. CDR3: CASSSGVGQGRNYEQYF. Full variable domain (rest looked up from reference TRBV5-1 and TRBJ2-7): KAGVTQTPRYLIKTRGQQVTLSCSPISGHRSVSWYQQTPGQGLQFLFEYFSETQRNKGNFPGRFSGRQFSNSRSEMNVSTLELGDSALYLCASSSGVGQGRNYEQYFGPGTRLTVT.